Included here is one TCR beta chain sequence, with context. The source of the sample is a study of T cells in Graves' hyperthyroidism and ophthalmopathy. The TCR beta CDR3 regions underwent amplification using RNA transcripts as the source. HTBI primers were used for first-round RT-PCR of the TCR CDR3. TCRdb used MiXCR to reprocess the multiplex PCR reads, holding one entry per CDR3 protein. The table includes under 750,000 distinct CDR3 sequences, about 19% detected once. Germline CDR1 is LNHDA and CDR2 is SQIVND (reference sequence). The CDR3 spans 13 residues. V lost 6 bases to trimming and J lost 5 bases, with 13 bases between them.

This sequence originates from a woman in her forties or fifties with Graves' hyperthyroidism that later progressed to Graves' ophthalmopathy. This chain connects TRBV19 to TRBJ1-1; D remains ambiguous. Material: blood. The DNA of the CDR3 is TGTGCCAGTAGGGTCGAGGGATCTACTGAAGCTTTCTTT. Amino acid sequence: CASRVEGSTEAFF.